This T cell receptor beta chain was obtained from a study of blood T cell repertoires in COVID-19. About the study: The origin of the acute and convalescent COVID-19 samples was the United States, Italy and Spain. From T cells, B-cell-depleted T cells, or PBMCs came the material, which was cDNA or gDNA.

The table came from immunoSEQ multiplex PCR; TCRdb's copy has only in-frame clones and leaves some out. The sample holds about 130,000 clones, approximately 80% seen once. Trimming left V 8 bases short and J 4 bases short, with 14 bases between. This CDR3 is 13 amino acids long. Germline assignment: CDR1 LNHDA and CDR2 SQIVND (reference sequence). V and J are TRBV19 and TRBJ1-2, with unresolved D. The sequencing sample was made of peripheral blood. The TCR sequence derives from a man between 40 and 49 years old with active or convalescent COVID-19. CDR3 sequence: CASYRTDRYGYTF. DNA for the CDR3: TGTGCCAGTTATAGGACTGATCGCTATGGCTACACCTTC.